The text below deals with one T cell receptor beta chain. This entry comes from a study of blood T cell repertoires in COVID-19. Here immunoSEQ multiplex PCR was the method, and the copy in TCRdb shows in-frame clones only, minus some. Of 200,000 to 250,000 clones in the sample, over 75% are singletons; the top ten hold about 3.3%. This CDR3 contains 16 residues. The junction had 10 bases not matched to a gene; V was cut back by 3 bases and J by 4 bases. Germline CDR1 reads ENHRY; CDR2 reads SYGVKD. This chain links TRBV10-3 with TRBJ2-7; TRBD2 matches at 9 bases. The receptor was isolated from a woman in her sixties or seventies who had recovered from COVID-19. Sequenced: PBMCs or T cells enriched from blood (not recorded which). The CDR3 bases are TGTGCCATCAGTGACCCTTTGAGAGCGGGAGGTTACGAGCAGTACTTC. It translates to CAISDPLRAGGYEQYF.